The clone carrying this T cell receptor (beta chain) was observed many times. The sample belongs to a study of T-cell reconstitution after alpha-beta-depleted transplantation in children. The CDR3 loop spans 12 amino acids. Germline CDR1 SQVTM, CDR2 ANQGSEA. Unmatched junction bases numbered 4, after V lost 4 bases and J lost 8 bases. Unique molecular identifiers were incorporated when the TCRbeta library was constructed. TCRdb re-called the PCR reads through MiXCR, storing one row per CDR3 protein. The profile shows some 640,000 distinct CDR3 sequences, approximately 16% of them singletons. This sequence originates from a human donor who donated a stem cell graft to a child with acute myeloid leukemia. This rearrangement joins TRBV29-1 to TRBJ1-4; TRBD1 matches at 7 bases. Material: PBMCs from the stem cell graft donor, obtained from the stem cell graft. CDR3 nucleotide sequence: TGCAGCGTTGCGGGACAGCGGGAAAAACTGTTTTTT. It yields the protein CSVAGQREKLFF.